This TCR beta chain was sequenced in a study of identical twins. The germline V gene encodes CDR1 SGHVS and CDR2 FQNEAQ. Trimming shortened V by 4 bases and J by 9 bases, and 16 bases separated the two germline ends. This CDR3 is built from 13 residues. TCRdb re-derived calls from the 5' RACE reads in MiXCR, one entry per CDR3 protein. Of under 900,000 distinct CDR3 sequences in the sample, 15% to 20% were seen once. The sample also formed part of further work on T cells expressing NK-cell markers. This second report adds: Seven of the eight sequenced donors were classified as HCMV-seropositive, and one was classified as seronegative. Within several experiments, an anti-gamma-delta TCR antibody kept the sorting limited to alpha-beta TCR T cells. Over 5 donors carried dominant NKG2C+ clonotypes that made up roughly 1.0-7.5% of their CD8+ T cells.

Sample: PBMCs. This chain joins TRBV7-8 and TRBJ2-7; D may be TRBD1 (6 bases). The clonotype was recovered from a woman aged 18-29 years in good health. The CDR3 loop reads CASSSDQGSGQYF. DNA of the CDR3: TGTGCCAGCAGCTCTGACCAGGGGTCTGGGCAGTACTTC.